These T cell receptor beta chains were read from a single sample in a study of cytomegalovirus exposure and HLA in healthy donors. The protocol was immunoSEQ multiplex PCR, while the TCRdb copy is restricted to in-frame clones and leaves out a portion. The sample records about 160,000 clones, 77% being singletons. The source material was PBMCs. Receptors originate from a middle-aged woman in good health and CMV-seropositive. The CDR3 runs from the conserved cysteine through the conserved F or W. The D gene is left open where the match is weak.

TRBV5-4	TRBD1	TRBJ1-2	TGTGCCAGCAGCTGGGACAGGCCGGGGGGCTACACCTTC	CASSWDRPGGYTF
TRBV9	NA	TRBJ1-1	TGTGCCAGCAGCGTAGGAATCGGTATAGCTTTCTTT	CASSVGIGIAFF
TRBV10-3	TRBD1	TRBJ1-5	TGTGCCATCAGTGAGTCGTCAGGGACAGGCAATCAGCCCCAGCATTTT	CAISESSGTGNQPQHF
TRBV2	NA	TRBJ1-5	TGTGCCAGCAGTCTAGTCAATCAGCCCCAGCATTTT	CASSLVNQPQHF
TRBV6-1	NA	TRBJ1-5	TGTGCCAGCAGTGAAAGGGGCGGCAGTCAGCCCCAGCATTTT	CASSERGGSQPQHF
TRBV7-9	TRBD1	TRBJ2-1	TGTGCCAGCAGCTTAGCCGAACCGGGACAGGGGGACTCCTACAATGAGCAGTTCTTC	CASSLAEPGQGDSYNEQFF
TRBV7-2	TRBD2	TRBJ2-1	TGTGCCAGCAGCTTAGAACTAGCGGGGAGGAATGAGCAGTTCTTC	CASSLELAGRNEQFF
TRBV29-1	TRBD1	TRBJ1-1	TGCAGCGTTGGACAGGGGTGGGGGAACACTGAAGCTTTCTTT	CSVGQGWGNTEAFF
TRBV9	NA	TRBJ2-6	TGTGCCAGCAGCGTAGCCTCCTCTGGGGCCAACGTCCTGACTTTC	CASSVASSGANVLTF
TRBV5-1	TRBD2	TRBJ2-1	TGCGCCAGCAGCTTGGATCCAGCGGGACGGCAGTTCTTC	CASSLDPAGRQFF
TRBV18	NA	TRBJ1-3	TGTGCCAGCTCCGGGAGAGGAGAAAACACCATATATTTT	CASSGRGENTIYF
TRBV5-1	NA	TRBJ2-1	TGCGCCAGCAGCTTGGGCGGGACAGCGTCCTACAATGAGCAGTTCTTC	CASSLGGTASYNEQFF
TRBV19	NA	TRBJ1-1	TGTGCCAGTAGTATGAACAGGGTCACTGAAGCTTTCTTT	CASSMNRVTEAFF
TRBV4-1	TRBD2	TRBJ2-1	TGCGCCAGCAGCCAAGCTGCGGGAGCAGTTGAGCAGTTCTTC	CASSQAAGAVEQFF
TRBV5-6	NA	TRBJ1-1	TGTGCCAGCAGCCTTATTGCAGGGACTATGAACACTGAAGCTTTCTTT	CASSLIAGTMNTEAFF